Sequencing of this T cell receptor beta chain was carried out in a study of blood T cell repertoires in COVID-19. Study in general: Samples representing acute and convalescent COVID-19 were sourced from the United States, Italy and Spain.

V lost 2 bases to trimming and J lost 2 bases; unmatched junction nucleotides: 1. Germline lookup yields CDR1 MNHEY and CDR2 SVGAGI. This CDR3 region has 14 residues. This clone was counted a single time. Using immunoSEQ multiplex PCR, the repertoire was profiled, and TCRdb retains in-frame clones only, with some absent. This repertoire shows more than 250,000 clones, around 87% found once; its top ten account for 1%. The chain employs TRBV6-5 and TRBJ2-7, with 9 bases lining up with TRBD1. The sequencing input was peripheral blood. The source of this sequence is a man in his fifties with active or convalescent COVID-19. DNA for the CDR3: TGTGCCAGCAGTTACCGGGACAGGGCCTACGAGCAGTACTTC. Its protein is CASSYRDRAYEQYF.